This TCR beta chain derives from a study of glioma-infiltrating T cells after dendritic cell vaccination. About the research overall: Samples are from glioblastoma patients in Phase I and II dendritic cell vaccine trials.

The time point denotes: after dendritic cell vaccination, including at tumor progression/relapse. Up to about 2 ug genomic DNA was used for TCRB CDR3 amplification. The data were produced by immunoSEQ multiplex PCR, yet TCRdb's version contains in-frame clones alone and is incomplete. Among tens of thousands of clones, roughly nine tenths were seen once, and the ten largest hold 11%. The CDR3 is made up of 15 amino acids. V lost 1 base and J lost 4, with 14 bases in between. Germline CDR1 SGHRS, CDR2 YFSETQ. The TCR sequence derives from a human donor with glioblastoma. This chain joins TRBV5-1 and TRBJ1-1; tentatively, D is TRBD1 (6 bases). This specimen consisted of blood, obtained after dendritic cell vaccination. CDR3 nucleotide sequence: TGCGCCAGCAGCTTGCCAGGGGCTCGCGGCACTGAAGCTTTCTTT. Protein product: CASSLPGARGTEAFF.